This TCR beta chain was identified in a study of T-cell reconstitution after alpha-beta-depleted transplantation in children. The study, taken as a whole, reports: Reportedly, alpha-beta T cells present about two months post-transplant originated from several hundred expanded clones of graft origin. T-cell numbers and diversity, one year after transplant, stemmed largely from T cells that were newly produced. For some patients, TCRbeta diversity was high at day 60 because of recipient T cells and thymic progenitors that survived.

Unique molecular identifiers were used to barcode this TCRbeta library. TCRdb used MiXCR to reprocess the PCR reads, holding one entry per CDR3 protein. This table has under 100,000 distinct CDR3 sequences, around 15% appearing once. In the case of this clonotype: Its antigen is as yet unknown. Mismatch with germline at one junction end may stem from a read error.

Germline CDR1 is DFQATT and CDR2 is SNEGSKA (reference sequence). This CDR3 spans 16 amino acids. The source material was PBMCs, mostly from graft donor cells, sampled 180 days after TCRalphabeta/CD19-depleted stem cell transplant. V usage is TRBV20-1 and J usage is TRBJ1-2; D is possibly TRBD1 (6 bases). This TCR came from a male patient aged 2 to 10 who had a stem cell transplant for acute lymphoblastic leukemia, so the T cells may come from the graft donor. CDR3 in amino acids: CCARDVSQGRGYGYTF. In nucleotides, the CDR3 is TGCTGTGCTAGAGATGTGTCGCAGGGGCGAGGCTATGGCTACACCTTC.